These T cell receptor beta chains were read from a single sample in a study of OX40 agonist ivuxolimab in advanced cancers. The protocol was immunoSEQ multiplex PCR, while the TCRdb copy is restricted to in-frame clones and leaves out a portion. This table holds almost 65,000 clones, roughly 84% found once. The sequencing used CD4+ or CD8+ T cells sorted from blood, collected in a trial of the OX40 agonist ivuxolimab. These receptors were obtained from an adult with an advanced solid tumor such as melanoma, head and neck, liver or kidney cancer. Each CDR3 is given with its conserved first and last residue. Fields, in order: J gene, clone size, V gene, CDR3 protein. Part of the rows lack a size; the others show once, few, many or a class for expanded clones.

TRBJ2-5,-,TRBV13,CASSPRLLGETQYF
TRBJ1-2,-,TRBV19,CASSPLDRGHYGYTF
TRBJ2-1,-,TRBV5-4,CASSLTGTSVYNEQFF
TRBJ2-1,-,TRBV14,CASSQEVLAYNEQFF
TRBJ2-3,few,TRBV2,CASSGSGGGQDTQYF
TRBJ1-1,-,TRBV2,CASSGFRLNTEAFF
TRBJ2-6,-,TRBV4-1,CASSQDGLQESGANVLTF
TRBJ1-1,-,TRBV10-1,CASSEPQGRAFF
TRBJ2-2,-,TRBV7-8,CASSLVGGRGRTGELFF
TRBJ1-2,-,TRBV9,CASSGRTGTRRNYGYTF
TRBJ2-2,-,TRBV5-1,CASSLTSGTTGELFF
TRBJ2-3,-,TRBV10-3,CAISVNLADTQYF
TRBJ1-6,-,TRBV18,CASSPKTDNVNSPLHF
TRBJ2-3,-,TRBV11-3,CASSLGGGTDTQYF
TRBJ2-5,-,TRBV5-1,CASSSSYGQETQYF
TRBJ2-6,-,TRBV11-2,CASSVEARTGPSSGANVLTF
TRBJ1-3,-,TRBV6-1,CASSGVWEENTIYF
TRBJ2-5,-,TRBV11-3,CASSLSPGAQYF
TRBJ1-1,once,TRBV7-6,CASSLGTVSTEAFF
TRBJ1-5,few,TRBV28,CASSLFGTVEPQHF
TRBJ2-3,once,TRBV5-1,CASSLGTSGTDTQYF
TRBJ2-3,-,TRBV5-1,CASSPALVSSNTQYF
TRBJ2-3,-,TRBV9,CASSVVGWSTDTQYF
TRBJ2-5,-,TRBV6-1,CASSEATGGQETQYF
TRBJ2-1,-,TRBV7-9,CASSRLGSNNEQFF
TRBJ2-3,once,TRBV6-5,CASSLAGVESDTQYF
TRBJ2-1,-,TRBV7-3,CASSLAGTGGEQFF
TRBJ1-6,few,TRBV7-9,CASSHVGGDYNSPLHF
TRBJ2-1,-,TRBV9,CASSVDPPAGIDNEQFF
TRBJ2-3,-,TRBV18,CASSRNRGSSTDTQYF
TRBJ1-1,-,TRBV9,CASSLTTATEAFF
TRBJ2-5,-,TRBV7-8,CASSLVRLVGETQYF
TRBJ2-3,few,TRBV5-1,CASSLRRGGGTDTQYF
TRBJ1-2,-,TRBV5-1,CASSLGGGYGYTF
TRBJ1-3,medium-sized,TRBV5-4,CASSTGQGAGNTIYF
TRBJ2-2,-,TRBV2,CASSEASTGATGELFF
TRBJ2-3,-,TRBV19,CASSRSSGNTQYF
TRBJ2-7,-,TRBV5-1,CASSRGQGANYEQYF
TRBJ1-2,-,TRBV6-5,CASSYGGQPYGYTF
TRBJ2-3,-,TRBV18,CASSPGSTQYF
TRBJ2-3,-,TRBV9,CASSVGGTDTQYF
TRBJ1-5,-,TRBV4-1,CASSQGSFGDQPQHF